These 29 T cell receptor beta chains share one sample of origin, sequenced in a study of blood T cell repertoires in COVID-19. Clones were sequenced by immunoSEQ multiplex PCR, and TCRdb holds only the in-frame ones, with some missing. The table lists more than 250,000 clones, under 90% of them singletons. Specimen: peripheral blood. These TCRs come from a human donor in a cohort sampled during active COVID-19.

The chain joins TRBV5-4 to TRBJ2-7; TRBD2 matches at 7 bases. In germline, CDR1 is SGHNT, CDR2 YYREEE (reference sequence). The CDR3 is 15 residues long. Trimming removed 1 base from V and 6 bases from J; junction bases left unmatched: 10. The CDR3 is CASSLSGIEGLEQYF. The CDR3, as DNA: TGTGCCAGCAGCTTGAGCGGGATCGAGGGTCTCGAGCAGTACTTC.

The CDR3 nucleotides read TGCGCCAGCAGTGCCGGGACAGGCAATCAGCCCCAGCATTTT. It specifies CASSAGTGNQPQHF. The chain combines TRBV5-1 with TRBJ1-5; 7 bases match TRBD1. J was trimmed by 2 bases and V by 5 bases; bases with no gene match: 4. CDR3 size: 14 residues. In germline, CDR1 is SGHRS, CDR2 YFSETQ.

The chain combines TRBV5-6 with TRBJ2-5, with 9 nucleotides matching TRBD1. V shed 4 bases, J shed 4 bases, and the junction held 11 bases outside the gene matches. CDR3 length: 16 amino acids. Germline V gene lookup returns CDR1 SGHDT and CDR2 YYEEEE. The CDR3 is CASSLLAGQGRETQYF. The CDR3 DNA sequence: TGTGCCAGCAGCCTGTTGGCGGGACAGGGTCGAGAGACCCAGTACTTC.

The chain uses TRBV7-9 and TRBJ1-1; tentatively, D is TRBD1 (6 bases). The V gene lost 1 base and the J gene lost 6 bases, with 12 bases spanning the gap. The germline V gene encodes CDR1 SEHNR and CDR2 FQNEAQ (reference sequence). CDR3 size: 14 residues. The CDR3 is CASSLVVGGSEAFF. DNA of the CDR3: TGTGCCAGCAGCTTAGTGGTAGGGGGATCTGAAGCTTTCTTT. Combining the CDR3 with reference TRBV7-9 and TRBJ1-1 gives the whole variable domain DTGVSQNPRHKITKRGQNVTFRCDPISEHNRLYWYRQTLGQGPEFLTYFQNEAQLEKSRLLSDRFSAERPKGSFSTLEIQRTEQGDSAMYLCASSLVVGGSEAFFGQGTRLTVV.

The chain employs TRBV29-1 and TRBJ2-2, with a tentative D call TRBD2 (7 bases). In germline, CDR1 is SQVTM, CDR2 ANQGSEA. The ends were cut back, 6 bases at V and 5 bases at J, with 19 bases in the middle. The CDR3 covers 15 residues. As DNA, the CDR3 is TGCAGCGTCGCGACGTCAGGGGAGGGGACCGGGGAGCTGTTTTTT. This gives the protein CSVATSGEGTGELFF.

This clone occurred once. The chain joins TRBV10-3 to TRBJ1-2; D gene ambiguous. The CDR3 is 12 amino acids. Trimming removed 3 bases at V and 3 bases at J, with 5 bases between. Germline CDR1 is ENHRY and CDR2 is SYGVKD. This chain's CDR3 is CAISEDYYGYTF. The CDR3 DNA reads TGTGCCATCAGTGAAGACTACTATGGCTACACCTTC.

The rearrangement links TRBV19 to TRBJ1-5; 9 bases align to TRBD1. This CDR3 has 15 residues. CDR1 and CDR2 (germline): LNHDA, SQIVND (reference sequence). The J segment lost 6 bases and the V segment lost 7 bases, leaving 10 bases of the junction unmatched. CDR3 in DNA: TGTGCCAGTACCGCCGACAGGGGGTGGACTCAGCCCCAGCATTTT. It is translated as CASTADRGWTQPQHF.

A note on this clone: This sample includes further DNA sequences coding for the same CDR3. The chain is built from TRBV6-4 and TRBJ2-3; 7 positions agree with TRBD2. Losses at the gene ends were 5 bases for V and 3 bases for J; bases not matched to a gene: 5. Germline CDR1 is MRHNA and CDR2 is SNTAGT. The CDR3 is 14 residues long. CDR3 DNA sequence: TGTGCCAGCAGTTCTAGCGGAGGGACAGATACGCAGTATTTT. This translates into CASSSSGGTDTQYF.

This rearrangement joins TRBV28 to TRBJ2-1; the match to TRBD2 covers 7 bases. Germline CDR1 MDHEN, CDR2 SYDVKM. The CDR3 length is 15 residues. After removal of 2 bases from V and 0 bases from J, the junction contained 1 base not matched to a gene. CDR3 protein: CASSLGGGSYNEQFF. CDR3 coding DNA: TGTGCCAGCAGTTTAGGGGGGGGCTCCTACAATGAGCAGTTCTTC.

This clone was counted between two and nine times. The CDR3 nucleotides read TGTGCCACAAGCGGGACTCGAGGATCTGGTACGCAGTATTTT. It translates to CATSGTRGSGTQYF. The chain recombines TRBV15 with TRBJ2-3; 7 bases align to TRBD2. V was clipped by 9 bases and J by 8 bases; unmatched bases: 14. This CDR3 is 14 amino acids long. Germline lookup yields CDR1 LNHNV and CDR2 YYDKDF (reference sequence).

The chain is built from TRBV19 and TRBJ1-2; unclear D gene. The germline V gene has CDR1 LNHDA and CDR2 SQIVND (reference sequence). This CDR3 is built from 15 residues. Trimming cost V 0 bases and J 2 bases, with 10 bases left between them. The CDR3 bases are TGTGCCAGTAGTATAGATGGGCGCGGGAACTATGGCTACACCTTC. Translated, it gives CASSIDGRGNYGYTF.

The gene calls are TRBV14 and TRBJ1-4; 9 bases match TRBD1. V dropped 8 bases and J dropped 5; count of bases not matched to a gene: 15. This CDR3 is 17 amino acids long. Germline V gene lookup returns CDR1 SGHDN and CDR2 FVKESK. CDR3 coding DNA: TGTGCCAGCCTGAAGGAGGGACGACAGGGGGGGAATGAAAAACTGTTTTTT. Its translation is CASLKEGRQGGNEKLFF.

This clone was recorded at least ten times. Other nucleotide sequences in the sample specify the same CDR3. The rearrangement joins TRBV5-1 to TRBJ2-5; 7 positions match TRBD1. Germline V gene sequence: CDR1 SGHRS, CDR2 YFSETQ. V dropped 4 bases and J dropped 2; count of bases not matched to a gene: 2. The CDR3 runs 13 residues. Here the CDR3 reads CASSRQGQETQYF. The CDR3, as DNA: TGCGCCAGCAGCCGACAGGGACAAGAGACCCAGTACTTC. Drawing the rest from reference TRBV5-1 and TRBJ2-5, the complete variable domain is KAGVTQTPRYLIKTRGQQVTLSCSPISGHRSVSWYQQTPGQGLQFLFEYFSETQRNKGNFPGRFSGRQFSNSRSEMNVSTLELGDSALYLCASSRQGQETQYFGPGTRLLVL.

As DNA, the CDR3 is TGTGCCAGCAGCCTCGCGGACTCCTACGAGCAGTACTTC. Amino acids: CASSLADSYEQYF. The chain links TRBV7-3 to TRBJ2-7; D remains unclear. This CDR3 contains 13 residues. The V end lost 5 bases, the J end lost 0 bases, and 8 bases lay between the germline ends. Germline CDR1 is SGHTA and CDR2 is FQGTGA.

The count of this clone is one. The chain uses TRBV5-5 and TRBJ2-7; a possible D gene is TRBD2 (7 bases). V was trimmed by 4 bases and J by 2 bases, leaving 19 bases between them. Germline V gene data show CDR1 as SGHKS and CDR2 as YYEKEE (reference sequence). This CDR3 is 16 amino acids long. DNA of the CDR3: TGTGCCAGCAGCCCGCGAGGGGGGGATGCGACCTACGAGCAGTACTTC. Its protein is CASSPRGGDATYEQYF.

This rearrangement joins TRBV5-6 to TRBJ1-3; tentatively, D is TRBD1 (6 bases). Trimming took off 4 bases at V and 7 bases at J, with 18 bases between the two ends. There are 15 residues in the CDR3. CDR1 and CDR2 (germline): SGHDT, YYEEEE. The CDR3 nucleotides read TGTGCCAGCAGCCGAATGGGGCAGGGGTACAACACCATATATTTT. Its translation is CASSRMGQGYNTIYF.

Only a few counts were recorded for this clone. V is TRBV5-6 and J is TRBJ1-1; 7 nucleotides agree with TRBD1. V shed 2 bases and J 4 bases; nucleotides not matched to a gene: 8. This CDR3 has 15 residues. Germline CDR1 SGHDT, CDR2 YYEEEE. For the CDR3, the DNA is TGTGCCAGCAGCTTCCGACAGGGAAGGGCCACTGAAGCTTTCTTT. Translated: CASSFRQGRATEAFF.

This chain connects TRBV28 to TRBJ2-7; 9 nucleotides line up with TRBD1. The germline CDR1 and CDR2 sequences are MDHEN and SYDVKM. The junction had 4 bases not matched to a gene; V was cut back by 3 bases and J by 4 bases. The CDR3 sequence is 14 residues long. CDR3 bases: TGTGCCAGCAGTTTTTTGGACAGGGGTTACGAGCAGTACTTC. This encodes CASSFLDRGYEQYF.

The chain couples TRBV6-2 or TRBV6-3 to TRBJ2-7, with D possibly TRBD1 on 5 matching bases. V gave up 2 bases and J gave up 2 bases, with 10 bases separating them. In germline, CDR1 is MNHEY, CDR2 SVGEGT. This CDR3 has 14 amino acids. The CDR3 sequence is CASSYPGSTYEQYF. The CDR3 DNA follows: TGTGCCAGCAGTTACCCAGGGTCCACCTACGAGCAGTACTTC.

With regard to this clone: The germline gene is not matched at one end of the junction; a read error may be the cause. The same CDR3 can be traced to other DNA sequences in this sample. The genes are TRBV20-1 and TRBJ2-7; 7 nucleotides match TRBD1. CDR1 DFQATT and CDR2 SNEGSKA come from the germline V gene (reference sequence). The CDR3 covers 14 residues. Here the CDR3 reads CSASVDRLTYEQYF. The CDR3, as DNA: TGCAGTGCTAGTGTGGACAGGTTAACCTACGAGCAATACTTC.

CDR3 nucleotide sequence: TGTGCCAGCAGACCCTTCGGGGGGCCCACAGATACGCAGTATTTT. This encodes CASRPFGGPTDTQYF. The V call is TRBV27, the J call TRBJ2-3; possibly TRBD2 for D (7 bases). V lost 6 bases and J 2 bases, leaving 15 bases between the germline ends. Germline assignment: CDR1 MNHEY and CDR2 SMNVEV (reference sequence). The CDR3 runs to 15 residues.

The chain is built from TRBV6-5 and TRBJ1-1, with TRBD1 matching over 8 bases. The CDR3 is made up of 14 amino acids. Germline trimming cut 5 bases from V and 4 bases from J; bases unmatched to any gene: 6. Germline V CDR1 and CDR2: MNHEY, SVGAGI. This chain's CDR3 is CASSRQGRGTEAFF. CDR3 nucleotides: TGTGCCAGCAGTAGACAGGGGAGGGGCACTGAAGCTTTCTTT.

This clone was seen only a few times. This chain links TRBV5-1 with TRBJ1-5; tentative D call: TRBD1 (6 bases). Germline V lookup: CDR1 SGHRS, CDR2 YFSETQ. V lost 4 bases and J lost 2, with 13 bases in between. The CDR3 is 15 residues long. Here the CDR3 reads CASSPVGAGNQPQHF. CDR3 bases: TGCGCCAGCAGCCCCGTGGGGGCCGGCAATCAGCCCCAGCATTTT.

The V gene is TRBV7-6, the J gene TRBJ2-3; D possibly corresponds to TRBD2 (5 bases). The CDR3 runs to 14 residues. The V gene lost 5 bases and the J gene lost 4 bases, with 13 bases spanning the gap. Germline-derived CDR1 and CDR2 are SGHVS and FNYEAQ. For the CDR3, the DNA is TGTGCCAGCAGCCCTTCGGGGTTCGCAGATACGCAGTATTTT. Amino acids: CASSPSGFADTQYF. The whole variable domain, filled in from reference TRBV7-6 and TRBJ2-3, reads GAGVSQSPRYKVTKRGQDVALRCDPISGHVSLYWYRQALGQGPEFLTYFNYEAQQDKSGLPNDRFSAERPEGSISTLTIQRTEQRDSAMYRCASSPSGFADTQYFGPGTRLTVL.

The rearrangement links TRBV4-2 to TRBJ2-3; D might be TRBD1 (8 bases). Trimming removed 4 bases from V and 4 bases from J, with 18 bases in between. The CDR3 loop spans 16 amino acids. Germline V gene data show CDR1 as LGHNA and CDR2 as YNFKEQ. The CDR3 spells CASSPQDRAGADTQYF. CDR3 coding DNA: TGTGCCAGCAGCCCACAGGACAGGGCGGGGGCAGATACGCAGTATTTT.

This clone was counted only a few times. The chain is built from TRBV2 and TRBJ1-6, with 9 bases matching TRBD1. Germline V CDR1 and CDR2: SNHLY, FYNNEI. V lost 6 bases, J lost 9 bases, and 6 bases stayed unmatched. The CDR3 spans 14 residues. CDR3 coding DNA: TGTGCCAGCAGGCCGGGACAGGGCGCTTCACCCCTCCACTTT. It codes for CASRPGQGASPLHF.

The V call is TRBV24-1, the J call TRBJ2-5; D gene ambiguous. V was cut by 9 bases and J by 4 bases, with 8 bases left in between. The CDR3 length is 11 residues. Germline V gene lookup returns CDR1 KGHDR and CDR2 SFDVKD. CDR3 sequence: CATEAGETQYF. For the CDR3, the DNA is TGTGCCACCGAAGCAGGAGAGACCCAGTACTTC.

The genes are TRBV6-2 or TRBV6-3 and TRBJ2-7, with 10 bases aligning to TRBD2. The CDR3 is 15 residues long. The V segment lost 5 bases and the J segment 7 bases; nucleotides outside the gene matches: 11. Germline V gene sequence: CDR1 MNHEY, CDR2 SVGEGT. CDR3 protein: CASSPHLAGVREQYF. CDR3 DNA: TGTGCCAGCAGTCCACATCTAGCGGGAGTGAGGGAGCAGTACTTC.

This clone was counted a few times. J is TRBJ1-6 and V is TRBV11-2; 7 nucleotides line up with TRBD1. The germline CDR1 and CDR2 sequences are SGHAT and FQNNGV. J gave up 14 bases and V 4 bases, and 8 bases lay outside the gene matches. The CDR3 runs 13 residues. Here the CDR3 DNA reads TGTGCCAGCAGCTGGAGGGACAGAAAAACCCTCCACTTT. It yields the protein CASSWRDRKTLHF.